This record concerns one TCR beta chain sequence. As yet, its antigen is unknown. The data stem from a study of cytomegalovirus exposure and HLA in healthy donors. General study findings and limits: A previous analysis found most TCR beta V segments productive roughly 90% or roughly 30% of the time.

CDR1 is SGHRS and CDR2 is YFSETQ in the germline V gene. The length of the CDR3 is 13 residues. The V and J ends lost 3 bases and 9 bases respectively, with 12 bases between them. Both 60 Vbeta primers and 13 Jbeta primers went into the PCR. Measured with immunoSEQ multiplex PCR; TCRdb has only the in-frame clones, and not every one. Among around 100,000 clones listed, about three quarters were seen once. The clonotype originates from a male donor in good health and CMV-seropositive. This chain joins TRBV5-1 and TRBJ2-2; D may be TRBD2 (6 bases). The sequenced sample consisted of PBMCs. CDR3 in DNA: TGCGCCAGCAGCTACGGGAGTATTAGGGAGCTGTTTTTT. Translation gives CASSYGSIRELFF.